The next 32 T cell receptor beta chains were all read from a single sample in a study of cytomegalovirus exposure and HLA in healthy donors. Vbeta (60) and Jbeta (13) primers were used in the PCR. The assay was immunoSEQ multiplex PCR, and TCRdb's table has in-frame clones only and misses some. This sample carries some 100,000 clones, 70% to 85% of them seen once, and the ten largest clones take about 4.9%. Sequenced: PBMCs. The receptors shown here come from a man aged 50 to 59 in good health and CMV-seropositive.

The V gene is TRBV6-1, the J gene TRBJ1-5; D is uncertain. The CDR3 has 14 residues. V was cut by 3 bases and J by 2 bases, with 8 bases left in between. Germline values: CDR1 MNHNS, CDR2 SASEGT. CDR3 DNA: TGTGCCAGCAGTGAGCGACTAGGCAATCAGCCCCAGCATTTT. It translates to CASSERLGNQPQHF.

The CDR3 sequence is CASSPPGQATLETDTQYF. The CDR3 region has the DNA TGTGCCAGCAGTCCCCCCGGACAGGCGACGTTGGAGACAGATACGCAGTATTTT. The rearrangement joins TRBV27 to TRBJ2-3, with TRBD1 matching 7 bases. The CDR3 totals 18 residues. Germline V lookup: CDR1 MNHEY, CDR2 SMNVEV (reference sequence). Losses at the gene ends were 5 bases for V and 3 bases for J; bases not matched to a gene: 17.

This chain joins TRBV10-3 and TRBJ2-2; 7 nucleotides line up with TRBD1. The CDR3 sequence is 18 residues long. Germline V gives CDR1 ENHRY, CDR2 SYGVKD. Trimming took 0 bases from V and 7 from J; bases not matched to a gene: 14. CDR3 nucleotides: TGTGCCATCAGTGAGTCGATGTTCAGTCCAGGGGGTATCGGGGAGCTGTTTTTT. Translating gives CAISESMFSPGGIGELFF.

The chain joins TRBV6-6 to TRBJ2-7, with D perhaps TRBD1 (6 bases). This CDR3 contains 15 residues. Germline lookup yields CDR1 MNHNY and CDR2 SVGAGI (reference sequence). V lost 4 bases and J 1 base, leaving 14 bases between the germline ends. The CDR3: CASSSPGTSSYEQYF. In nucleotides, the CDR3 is TGTGCCAGCAGTTCCCCCGGGACATCTTCCTACGAGCAGTACTTC.

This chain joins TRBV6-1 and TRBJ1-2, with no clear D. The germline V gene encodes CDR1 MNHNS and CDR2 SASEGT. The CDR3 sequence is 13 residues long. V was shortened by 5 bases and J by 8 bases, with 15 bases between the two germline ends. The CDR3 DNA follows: TGTGCCAGCAGTCTAGCGGGAAATCTCGGCTACACCTTC. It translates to CASSLAGNLGYTF.

The CDR3: CASSIADRRNEKLFF. The CDR3 DNA reads TGTGCCAGTAGTATAGCGGACAGGCGTAATGAAAAACTGTTTTTT. The chain couples TRBV19 to TRBJ1-4; 7 bases match TRBD1. CDR1 is LNHDA, CDR2 SQIVND, per germline (reference sequence). Unmatched junction bases numbered 3, after V lost 1 base and J lost 4 bases. The CDR3 extends over 15 amino acids.

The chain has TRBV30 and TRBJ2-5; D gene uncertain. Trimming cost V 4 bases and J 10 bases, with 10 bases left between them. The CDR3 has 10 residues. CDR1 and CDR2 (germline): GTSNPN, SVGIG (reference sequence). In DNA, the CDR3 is TGTGCCTGGAATCGTTACTACCAGTACTTC. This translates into CAWNRYYQYF.

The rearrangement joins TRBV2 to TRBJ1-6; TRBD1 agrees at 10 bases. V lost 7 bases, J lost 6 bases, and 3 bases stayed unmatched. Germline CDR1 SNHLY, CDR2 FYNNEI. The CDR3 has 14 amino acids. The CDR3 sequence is CASIRTGGNSPLHF. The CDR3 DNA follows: TGTGCCAGCATCCGGACAGGGGGTAATTCACCCCTCCACTTT.

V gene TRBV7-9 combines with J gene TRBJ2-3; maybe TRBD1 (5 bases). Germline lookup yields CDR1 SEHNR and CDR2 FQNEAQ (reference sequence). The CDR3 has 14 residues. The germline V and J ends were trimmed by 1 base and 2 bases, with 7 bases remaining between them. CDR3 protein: CASSLGGDTDTQYF. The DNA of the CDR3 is TGTGCCAGCAGCTTAGGGGGCGACACAGATACGCAGTATTTT.

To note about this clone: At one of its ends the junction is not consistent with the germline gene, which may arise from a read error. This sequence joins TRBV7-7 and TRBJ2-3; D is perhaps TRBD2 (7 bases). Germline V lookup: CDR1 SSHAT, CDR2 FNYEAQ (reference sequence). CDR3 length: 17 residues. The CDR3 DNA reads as TGTGCTAGCAGTCGAGATCGGGGTGGGGGGGCCGCAGATACGCAGTATTTT. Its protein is CASSRDRGGGAADTQYF.

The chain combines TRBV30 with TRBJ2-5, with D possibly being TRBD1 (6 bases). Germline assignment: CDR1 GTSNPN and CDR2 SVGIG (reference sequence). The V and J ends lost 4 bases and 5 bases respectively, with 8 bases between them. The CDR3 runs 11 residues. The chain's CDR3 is CAWIQGETQYF. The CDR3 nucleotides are TGTGCCTGGATCCAGGGGGAGACCCAGTACTTC.

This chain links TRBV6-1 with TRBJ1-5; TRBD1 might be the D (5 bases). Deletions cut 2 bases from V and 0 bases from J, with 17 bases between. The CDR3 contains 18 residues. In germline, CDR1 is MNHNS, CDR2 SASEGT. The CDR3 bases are TGTGCCAGCAGTGAAAACCAGGGCGGCCCGTATAGCAATCAGCCCCAGCATTTT. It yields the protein CASSENQGGPYSNQPQHF.

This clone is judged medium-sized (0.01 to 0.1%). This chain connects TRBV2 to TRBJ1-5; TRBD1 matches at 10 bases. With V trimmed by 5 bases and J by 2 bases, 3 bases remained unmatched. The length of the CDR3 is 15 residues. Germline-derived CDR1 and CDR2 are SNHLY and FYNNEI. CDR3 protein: CASSPTGGGNQPQHF. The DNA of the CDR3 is TGTGCCAGCAGTCCGACAGGGGGCGGCAATCAGCCCCAGCATTTT.

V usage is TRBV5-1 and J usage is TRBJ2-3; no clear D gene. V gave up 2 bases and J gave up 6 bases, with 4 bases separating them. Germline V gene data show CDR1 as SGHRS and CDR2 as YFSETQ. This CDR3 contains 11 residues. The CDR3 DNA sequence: TGCGCCAGCAGCTTTGAGGATACGCAGTATTTT. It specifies CASSFEDTQYF. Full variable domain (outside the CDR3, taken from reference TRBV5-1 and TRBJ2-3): KAGVTQTPRYLIKTRGQQVTLSCSPISGHRSVSWYQQTPGQGLQFLFEYFSETQRNKGNFPGRFSGRQFSNSRSEMNVSTLELGDSALYLCASSFEDTQYFGPGTRLTVL.

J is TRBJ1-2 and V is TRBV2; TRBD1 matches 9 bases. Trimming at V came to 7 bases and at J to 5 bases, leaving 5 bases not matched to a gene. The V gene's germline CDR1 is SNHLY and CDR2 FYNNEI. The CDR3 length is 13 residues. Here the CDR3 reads CASTRQGEYGYTF. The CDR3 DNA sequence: TGTGCCAGCACCCGACAGGGGGAATATGGCTACACCTTC.

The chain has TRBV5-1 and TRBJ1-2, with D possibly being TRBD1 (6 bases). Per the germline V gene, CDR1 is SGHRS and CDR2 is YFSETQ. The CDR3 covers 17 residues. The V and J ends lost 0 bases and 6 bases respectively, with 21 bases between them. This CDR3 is CASSLVPGATLTDGYTF. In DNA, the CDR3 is TGCGCCAGCAGCTTGGTTCCAGGGGCCACCCTCACTGATGGCTACACCTTC.

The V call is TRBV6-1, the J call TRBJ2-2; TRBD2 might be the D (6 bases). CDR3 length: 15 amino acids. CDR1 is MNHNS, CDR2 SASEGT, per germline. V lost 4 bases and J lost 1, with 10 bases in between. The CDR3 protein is CASSGGLMNTGELFF. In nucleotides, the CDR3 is TGTGCCAGCAGTGGGGGACTCATGAACACCGGGGAGCTGTTTTTT.

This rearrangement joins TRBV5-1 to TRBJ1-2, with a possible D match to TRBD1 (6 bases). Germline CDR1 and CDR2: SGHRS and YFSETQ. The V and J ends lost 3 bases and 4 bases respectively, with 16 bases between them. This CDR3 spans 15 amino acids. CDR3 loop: CASSSAPGHPYGYTF. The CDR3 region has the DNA TGCGCCAGCAGCTCGGCACCGGGACACCCCTATGGCTACACCTTC.

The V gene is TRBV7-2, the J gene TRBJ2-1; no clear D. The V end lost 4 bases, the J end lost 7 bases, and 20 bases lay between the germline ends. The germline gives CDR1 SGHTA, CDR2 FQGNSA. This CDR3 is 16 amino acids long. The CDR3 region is CASSSAWANNVNEQFF. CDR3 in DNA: TGTGCCAGCAGCTCCGCCTGGGCTAATAATGTGAATGAGCAGTTCTTC.

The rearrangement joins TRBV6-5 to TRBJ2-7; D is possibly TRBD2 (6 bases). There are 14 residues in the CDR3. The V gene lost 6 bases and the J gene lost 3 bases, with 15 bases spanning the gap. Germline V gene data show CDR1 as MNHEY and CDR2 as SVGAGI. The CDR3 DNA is TGTGCCAGCAGCTCCGTTGACGGGAGCTACGAGCAGTACTTC. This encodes CASSSVDGSYEQYF.

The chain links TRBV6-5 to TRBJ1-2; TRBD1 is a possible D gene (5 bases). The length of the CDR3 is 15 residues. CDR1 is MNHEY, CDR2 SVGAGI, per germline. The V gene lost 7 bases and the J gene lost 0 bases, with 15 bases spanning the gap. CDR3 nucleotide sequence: TGTGCCAGCAAACGCGGGGGGACCACTAACTATGGCTACACCTTC. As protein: CASKRGGTTNYGYTF.

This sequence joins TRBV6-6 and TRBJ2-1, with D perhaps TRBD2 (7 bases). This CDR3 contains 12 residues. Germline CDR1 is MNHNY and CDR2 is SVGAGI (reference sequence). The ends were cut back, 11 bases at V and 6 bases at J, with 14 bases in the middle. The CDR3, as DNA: TGTGCCGGGGGGGGCTTCGGCAATGAGCAGTTCTTC. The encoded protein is CAGGGFGNEQFF.

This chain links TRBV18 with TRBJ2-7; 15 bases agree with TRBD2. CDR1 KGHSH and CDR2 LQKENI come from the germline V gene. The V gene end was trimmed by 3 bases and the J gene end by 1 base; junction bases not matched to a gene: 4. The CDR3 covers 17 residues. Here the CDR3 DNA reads TGTGCCAGCTCACCCCCGGGACTAGCGGGAGGATCCTACGAGCAGTACTTC. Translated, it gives CASSPPGLAGGSYEQYF.

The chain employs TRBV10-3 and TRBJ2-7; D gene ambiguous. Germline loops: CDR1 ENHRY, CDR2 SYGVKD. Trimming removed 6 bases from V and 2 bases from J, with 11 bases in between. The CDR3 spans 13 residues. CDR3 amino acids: CAISEPGPYEQYF. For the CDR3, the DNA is TGTGCCATCAGCGAGCCGGGTCCCTACGAGCAGTACTTC.

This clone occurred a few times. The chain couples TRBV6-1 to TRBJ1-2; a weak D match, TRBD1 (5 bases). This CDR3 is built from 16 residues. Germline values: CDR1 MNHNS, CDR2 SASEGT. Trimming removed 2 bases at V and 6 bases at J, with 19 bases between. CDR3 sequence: CASSELYGGSVNGYTF. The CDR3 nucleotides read TGTGCCAGCAGTGAATTGTACGGGGGTAGTGTTAATGGCTACACCTTC.

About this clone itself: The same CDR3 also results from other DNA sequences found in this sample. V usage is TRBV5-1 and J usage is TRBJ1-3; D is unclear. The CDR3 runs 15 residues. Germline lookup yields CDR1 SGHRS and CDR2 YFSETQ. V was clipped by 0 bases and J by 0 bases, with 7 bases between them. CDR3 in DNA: TGCGCCAGCAGCTTGGGACCGGGCTCTGGAAACACCATATATTTT. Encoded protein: CASSLGPGSGNTIYF.

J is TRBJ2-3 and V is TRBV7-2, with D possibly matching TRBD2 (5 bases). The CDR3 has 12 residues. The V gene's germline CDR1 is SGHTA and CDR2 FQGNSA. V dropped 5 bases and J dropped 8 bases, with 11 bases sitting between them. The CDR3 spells CASSPGDGTQYF. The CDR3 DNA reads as TGTGCCAGCAGCCCCGGGGATGGTACGCAGTATTTT.

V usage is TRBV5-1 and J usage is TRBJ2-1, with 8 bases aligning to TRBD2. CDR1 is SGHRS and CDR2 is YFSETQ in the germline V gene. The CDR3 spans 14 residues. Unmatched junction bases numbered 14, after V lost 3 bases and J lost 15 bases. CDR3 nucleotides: TGCGCCAGCAGCTCGATTGATAAGCGGGAGTCTCCGTTCTTC. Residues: CASSSIDKRESPFF.

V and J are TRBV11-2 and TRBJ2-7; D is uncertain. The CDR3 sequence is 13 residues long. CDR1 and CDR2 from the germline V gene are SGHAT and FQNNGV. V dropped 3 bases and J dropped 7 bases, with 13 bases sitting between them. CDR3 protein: CASSLNRIGEQYF. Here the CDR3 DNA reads TGTGCCAGCAGCTTGAATCGGATCGGGGAGCAGTACTTC.

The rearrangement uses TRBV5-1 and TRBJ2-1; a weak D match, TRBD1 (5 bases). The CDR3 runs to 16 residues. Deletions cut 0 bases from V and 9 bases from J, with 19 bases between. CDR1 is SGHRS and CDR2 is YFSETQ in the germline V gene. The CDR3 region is CASSLERTRKVGEQFF. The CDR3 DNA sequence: TGCGCCAGCAGCTTGGAGAGGACACGGAAGGTGGGTGAGCAGTTCTTC.

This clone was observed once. The chain's CDR3 is CASSQGLPNEQFF. CDR3 bases: TGTGCCAGCAGCCAAGGACTACCCAATGAGCAGTTCTTC. The chain carries TRBV4-2 and TRBJ2-1; a weak D match, TRBD2 (5 bases). This CDR3 spans 13 amino acids. Per germline, CDR1 LGHNA and CDR2 YNFKEQ. V dropped 1 base and J dropped 6 bases, with 7 bases sitting between them.

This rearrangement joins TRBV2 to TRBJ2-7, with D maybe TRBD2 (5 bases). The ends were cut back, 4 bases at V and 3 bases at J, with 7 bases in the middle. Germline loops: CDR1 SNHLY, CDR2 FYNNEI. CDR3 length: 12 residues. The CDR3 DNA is TGTGCCAGCAGTGGGGAGAGCTACGAGCAGTACTTC. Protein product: CASSGESYEQYF.